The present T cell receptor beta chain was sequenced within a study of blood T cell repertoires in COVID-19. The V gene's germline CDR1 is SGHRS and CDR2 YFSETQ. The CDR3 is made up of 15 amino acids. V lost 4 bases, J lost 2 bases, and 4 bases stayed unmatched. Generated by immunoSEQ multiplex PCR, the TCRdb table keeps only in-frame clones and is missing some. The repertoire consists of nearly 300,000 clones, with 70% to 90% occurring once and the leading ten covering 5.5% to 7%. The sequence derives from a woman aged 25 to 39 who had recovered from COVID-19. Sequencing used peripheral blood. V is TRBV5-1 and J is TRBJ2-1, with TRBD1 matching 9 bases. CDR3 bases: TGCGCCAGCAGCGAAGGGACAGGGACCTACAATGAGCAGTTCTTC. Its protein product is CASSEGTGTYNEQFF. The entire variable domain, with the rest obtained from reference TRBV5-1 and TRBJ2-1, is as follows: KAGVTQTPRYLIKTRGQQVTLSCSPISGHRSVSWYQQTPGQGLQFLFEYFSETQRNKGNFPGRFSGRQFSNSRSEMNVSTLELGDSALYLCASSEGTGTYNEQFFGPGTRLTVL.